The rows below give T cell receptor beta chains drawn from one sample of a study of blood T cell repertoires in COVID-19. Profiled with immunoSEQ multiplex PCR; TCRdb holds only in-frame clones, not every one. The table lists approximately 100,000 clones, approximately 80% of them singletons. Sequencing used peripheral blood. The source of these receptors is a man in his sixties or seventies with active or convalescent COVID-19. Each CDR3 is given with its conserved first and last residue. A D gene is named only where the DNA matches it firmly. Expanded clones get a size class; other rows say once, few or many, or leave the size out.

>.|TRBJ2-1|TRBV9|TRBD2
CASSVSGLAGLDEQFF
TGTGCCAGCAGCGTATCGGGACTAGCGGGTTTGGATGAGCAGTTCTTC
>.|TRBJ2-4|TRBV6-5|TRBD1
CASRATGGAGNIQYF
TGTGCCAGCAGAGCTACAGGGGGCGCAGGAAACATTCAGTACTTC
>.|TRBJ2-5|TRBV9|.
CASSGRAQDLETQYF
TGTGCCAGCAGCGGCAGGGCCCAGGATTTAGAGACCCAGTACTTC
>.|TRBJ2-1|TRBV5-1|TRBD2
CASSLGLVENEQFF
TGCGCCAGCAGCTTAGGACTAGTCGAGAATGAGCAGTTCTTC
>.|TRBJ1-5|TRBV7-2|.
CASSARGLNQPQHF
TGTGCCAGCAGCGCCCGGGGTCTCAATCAGCCCCAGCATTTT
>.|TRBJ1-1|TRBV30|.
CAWSLGNTEAFF
TGTGCCTGGTCCCTGGGCAACACTGAAGCTTTCTTT
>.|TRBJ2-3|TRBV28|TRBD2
CASSLSGKGTDTQYF
TGTGCCAGCAGTTTGAGCGGGAAGGGGACAGATACGCAGTATTTT
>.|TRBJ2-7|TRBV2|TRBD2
CASRRTSGVSSYEQYF
TGTGCCAGCAGGAGGACTAGCGGGGTTAGCTCCTACGAGCAGTACTTC
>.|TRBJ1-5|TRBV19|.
CASTSRDGQPQHF
TGTGCCAGTACGTCCAGGGATGGCCAGCCCCAGCATTTT
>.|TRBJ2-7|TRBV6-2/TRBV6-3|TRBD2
CASSYSNPSGGAYEQYF
TGTGCCAGCAGTTACTCGAATCCTAGCGGGGGGGCCTACGAGCAGTACTTC
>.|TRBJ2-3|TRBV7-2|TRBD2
CASTLRLAGVSTDTQYF
TGTGCCAGCACCCTACGACTAGCGGGCGTTAGCACAGATACGCAGTATTTT
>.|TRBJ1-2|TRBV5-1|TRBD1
CASSSKDRDGYGYTF
TGCGCCAGCAGCTCAAAGGACAGGGATGGCTATGGCTACACCTTC
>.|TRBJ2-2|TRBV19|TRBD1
CASSPLSTGKAGELFF
TGTGCCAGTAGTCCCCTCTCGACAGGGAAGGCCGGGGAGCTGTTTTTT
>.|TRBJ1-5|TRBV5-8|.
CASRRLVREEQPQHF
TGTGCCAGCAGACGACTCGTCAGGGAGGAGCAGCCCCAGCATTTT
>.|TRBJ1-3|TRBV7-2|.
CASSLATLQGGPGNTIYF
TGTGCCAGCAGCTTAGCCACTTTACAGGGTGGGCCTGGAAACACCATATATTTT
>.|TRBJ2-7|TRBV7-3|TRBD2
CASSLTGGGGREQYF
TGTGCCAGCAGCTTAACCGGGGGGGGCGGTCGCGAGCAGTACTTC
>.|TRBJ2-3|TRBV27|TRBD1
CASSSTGRDTQYF
TGTGCCAGCAGTTCGACAGGGAGAGATACGCAGTATTTT
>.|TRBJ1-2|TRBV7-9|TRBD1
CASSTGGVYGYTF
TGTGCCAGCAGTACAGGGGGCGTTTATGGCTACACCTTC
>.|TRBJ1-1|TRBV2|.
CASSEEGRADNTEAFF
TGTGCCAGCAGTGAGGAGGGGAGAGCCGACAACACTGAAGCTTTCTTT
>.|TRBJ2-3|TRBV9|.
CASSRDLGEGADTQYF
TGTGCCAGCAGCCGCGATTTAGGAGAGGGGGCAGATACGCAGTATTTT
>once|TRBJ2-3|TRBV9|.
CASSVGGSQADTQYF
TGTGCCAGCAGCGTAGGAGGGAGCCAGGCAGATACGCAGTATTTT
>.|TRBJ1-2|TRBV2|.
CASSVDTPNYGYTF
TGTGCCAGCAGTGTGGACACTCCTAACTATGGCTACACCTTC
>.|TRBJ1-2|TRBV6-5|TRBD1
CASEGPGGVNYGYTF
TGTGCCAGCGAGGGACCAGGGGGAGTGAACTATGGCTACACCTTC
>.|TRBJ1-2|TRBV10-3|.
CAISELGAGYGYTF
TGTGCCATCAGTGAGTTGGGGGCTGGGTATGGCTACACCTTC
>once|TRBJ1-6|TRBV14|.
CASSLQGYSPLHF
TGTGCCAGCAGCCTGCAGGGGTATTCACCCCTCCACTTT
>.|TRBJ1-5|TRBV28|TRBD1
CASSLRDRPNQPQHF
TGTGCCAGCAGCCTCCGGGACAGGCCGAATCAGCCCCAGCATTTT
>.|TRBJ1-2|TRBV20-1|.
CSASVHDNYGYTF
TGCAGTGCTAGTGTACATGATAACTATGGCTACACCTTC
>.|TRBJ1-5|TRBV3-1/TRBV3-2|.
CASSHLGESQPQHF
TGTGCCAGCAGCCACTTAGGAGAGTCCCAGCCCCAGCATTTT
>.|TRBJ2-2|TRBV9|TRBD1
CASSVLGTGGNTGELFF
TGTGCCAGCAGCGTTTTGGGGACAGGGGGAAACACCGGGGAGCTGTTTTTT
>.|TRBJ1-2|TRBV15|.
CATSLGGFSGYTF
TGTGCCACCAGCCTTGGGGGGTTTAGTGGCTACACCTTC
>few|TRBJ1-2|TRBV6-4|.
CASWTPNYGYTF
TGTGCCAGCTGGACACCTAACTATGGCTACACCTTC
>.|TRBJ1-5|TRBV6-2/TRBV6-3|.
CASSTGFNQPQHF
TGTGCCAGCAGTACGGGTTTCAATCAGCCCCAGCATTTT
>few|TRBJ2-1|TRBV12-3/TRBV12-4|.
CASSLGLGQQFF
TGTGCCAGCAGTTTAGGTCTAGGTCAGCAGTTCTTC
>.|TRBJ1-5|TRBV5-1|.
CASSLSGNQPQHF
TGCGCCAGCAGCTTATCCGGGAATCAGCCCCAGCATTTT
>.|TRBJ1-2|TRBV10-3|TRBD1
CAISAGTGEIYGYTF
TGTGCCATCAGTGCCGGGACAGGGGAAATCTATGGCTACACCTTC
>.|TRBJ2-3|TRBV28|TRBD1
CASSTHLNRDRGDTDTQYF
TGTGCCAGCAGTACACATTTGAACCGGGACAGGGGTGACACAGATACGCAGTATTTT
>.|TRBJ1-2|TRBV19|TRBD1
CASSVRDRDYGYTF
TGTGCCAGTAGTGTCCGGGACAGGGACTATGGCTACACCTTC
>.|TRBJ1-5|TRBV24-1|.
CATSDLLLRLYQPQHF
TGTGCCACCAGTGATTTGCTATTACGCCTTTATCAGCCCCAGCATTTT
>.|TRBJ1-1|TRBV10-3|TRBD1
CAISRQGVNTEAFF
TGTGCCATCAGTAGACAGGGGGTTAACACTGAAGCTTTCTTT
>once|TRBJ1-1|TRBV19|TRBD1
CASKGQGANTEAFF
TGTGCCAGTAAGGGACAGGGGGCGAACACTGAAGCTTTCTTT
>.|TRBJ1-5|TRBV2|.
CASGRTVNQPQHF
TGTGCCAGCGGAAGGACAGTTAATCAGCCCCAGCATTTT